This passage covers 9 T cell receptor beta chains from one sample sequenced in a study of blood T cell repertoires in COVID-19. Using immunoSEQ multiplex PCR, the repertoire was profiled, and TCRdb retains in-frame clones only, with some absent. Here the sample spans 210,000 or so clones, around 88% being singletons. Sequenced sample: peripheral blood. The receptors shown here come from a man in his late teens or twenties with active or convalescent COVID-19.

The chain is built from TRBV5-4 and TRBJ1-6; 11 bases are a match to TRBD1. The V gene end was trimmed by 4 bases and the J gene end by 5 bases; junction bases not matched to a gene: 5. Per the germline V gene, CDR1 is SGHNT and CDR2 is YYREEE (reference sequence). The CDR3 runs to 16 residues. The CDR3 nucleotides read TGTGCCAGCAGCCTAGGACAGGGGGCAGATAATTCACCCCTCCACTTT. This sequence encodes CASSLGQGADNSPLHF.

The chain joins TRBV7-3 to TRBJ2-1; 10 bases line up with TRBD1. Looked up from germline, CDR1 is SGHTA and CDR2 is FQGTGA. This CDR3 has 15 amino acids. The trim removed 4 bases at V and 5 bases at J, leaving 5 bases unmatched. The CDR3 DNA reads TGTGCCAGCAGCTCCCCGGACAGGGGGGACAATGAGCAGTTCTTC. Protein sequence: CASSSPDRGDNEQFF.

In its sample, this clone was seen once. J is TRBJ1-2 and V is TRBV10-2, with 8 nucleotides matching TRBD1. From germline, CDR1 is WSHSY and CDR2 SAAADI. V gave up 0 bases and J gave up 3 bases; unmatched junction bases: 3. The CDR3 is 15 residues long. The CDR3 loop reads CASSESAGGYYGYTF. Here the CDR3 DNA reads TGCGCCAGCAGTGAGTCGGCAGGGGGCTACTATGGCTACACCTTC.

V is TRBV29-1 and J is TRBJ1-2; 9 positions agree with TRBD1. This CDR3 is built from 11 residues. Germline lookup yields CDR1 SQVTM and CDR2 ANQGSEA. Trimming cost V 7 bases and J 8 bases; bases outside gene matches: 5. The CDR3 coding sequence is TGCAGCGAGGGGACAGGGAACGGCTACACCTTC. It yields the protein CSEGTGNGYTF.

This chain uses TRBV19 with TRBJ2-1; D is undetermined. The germline gives CDR1 LNHDA, CDR2 SQIVND (reference sequence). The CDR3 loop spans 17 amino acids. Trimming cost V 7 bases and J 3 bases, with 22 bases left between them. The CDR3 DNA follows: TGTGCCAGTACCCTACTACATACCACGGTCGGCTACAATGAGCAGTTCTTC. Residues: CASTLLHTTVGYNEQFF.

The rearrangement joins TRBV30 to TRBJ2-3; 10 positions agree with TRBD2. This CDR3 contains 16 residues. The J segment lost 2 bases and the V segment lost 2 bases, leaving 7 bases of the junction unmatched. Germline CDR1 and CDR2: GTSNPN and SVGIG (reference sequence). The CDR3 coding sequence is TGTGCCTGGAGTCGAAAGGGGACTAGCGACACAGATACGCAGTATTTT. Its protein is CAWSRKGTSDTDTQYF.

The gene calls are TRBV5-1 and TRBJ1-1, with D tentatively TRBD1 (6 bases). The germline gives CDR1 SGHRS, CDR2 YFSETQ. The CDR3 is 13 residues long. The V and J ends lost 7 bases and 4 bases respectively, with 14 bases between them. The CDR3 spells CASGGQIGTEAFF. The CDR3 DNA follows: TGCGCCAGCGGAGGACAGATTGGCACTGAAGCTTTCTTT. Supplemented by reference TRBV5-1 and TRBJ1-1, the full variable domain reads KAGVTQTPRYLIKTRGQQVTLSCSPISGHRSVSWYQQTPGQGLQFLFEYFSETQRNKGNFPGRFSGRQFSNSRSEMNVSTLELGDSALYLCASGGQIGTEAFFGQGTRLTVV.

The rearrangement uses TRBV5-1 and TRBJ2-3, with D possibly being TRBD1 (6 bases). The CDR3 is made up of 15 amino acids. The V gene's germline CDR1 is SGHRS and CDR2 YFSETQ. V was cut by 0 bases and J by 3 bases, with 11 bases left in between. Here the CDR3 DNA reads TGCGCCAGCAGCTTGGAAGGGGGTAGAACAGATACGCAGTATTTT. Its protein product is CASSLEGGRTDTQYF. Filled out from reference TRBV5-1 and TRBJ2-3, the complete variable domain reads KAGVTQTPRYLIKTRGQQVTLSCSPISGHRSVSWYQQTPGQGLQFLFEYFSETQRNKGNFPGRFSGRQFSNSRSEMNVSTLELGDSALYLCASSLEGGRTDTQYFGPGTRLTVL.

The rearrangement joins TRBV6-4 to TRBJ1-2; 7 bases agree with TRBD1. V shed 8 bases, J shed 4 bases, and the junction held 13 bases outside the gene matches. This CDR3 is 15 amino acids long. Per the germline V gene, CDR1 is MRHNA and CDR2 is SNTAGT. The CDR3 protein is CASSPGGEPGYGYTF. The CDR3 nucleotides are TGTGCCAGCTCCCCAGGGGGAGAACCAGGCTATGGCTACACCTTC.